These 30 T cell receptor beta chains came from one sample sequenced in a study of blood T cell repertoires in COVID-19. Method: immunoSEQ multiplex PCR; TCRdb's copy keeps in-frame clones and lacks some. The sample has roughly 32,000 clones; more than 75% are singletons. What was sequenced was peripheral blood. These receptors were collected from a man aged 55 to 70 with active COVID-19.

The chain couples TRBV25-1 to TRBJ2-2, with D possibly matching TRBD1 (5 bases). Trimming took off 5 bases at V and 6 bases at J, with 13 bases between the two ends. CDR3 size: 14 residues. Germline V gene lookup returns CDR1 MGHDK and CDR2 SYGVNS. The CDR3 DNA follows: TGTGCCAGCAGTCTTTTTGCAGGGTCCGGGGAGCTGTTTTTT. This sequence encodes CASSLFAGSGELFF. Full variable domain (rest looked up from reference TRBV25-1 and TRBJ2-2): EADIYQTPRYLVIGTGKKITLECSQTMGHDKMYWYQQDPGMELHLIHYSYGVNSTEKGDLSSESTVSRIRTEHFPLTLESARPSHTSQYLCASSLFAGSGELFFGEGSRLTVL.

The sample holds a few counts of this clone. This sequence joins TRBV11-2 and TRBJ1-6; D is undetermined. The CDR3 sequence is 17 residues long. The germline V gene has CDR1 SGHAT and CDR2 FQNNGV. The germline V and J ends were trimmed by 2 bases and 0 bases, with 11 bases remaining between them. The CDR3 DNA reads as TGTGCCAGCAGCTTATCGGCGGCCAGCTCCTATAATTCACCCCTCCACTTT. Translated: CASSLSAASSYNSPLHF.

This clone was observed once. The chain recombines TRBV4-2 with TRBJ2-7; 7 bases are a match to TRBD2. This CDR3 is 14 amino acids long. V lost 3 bases to trimming and J lost 0 bases; unmatched junction nucleotides: 2. The germline V gene has CDR1 LGHNA and CDR2 YNFKEQ. CDR3 nucleotides: TGTGCCAGCAGCCAGGGCGGGAGCTCCTACGAGCAGTACTTC. Amino acids: CASSQGGSSYEQYF.

This chain joins TRBV4-1 and TRBJ2-2; no clear D gene. The CDR3 totals 14 residues. V lost 2 bases and J lost 4, with 8 bases in between. Germline CDR1 is MGHRA and CDR2 is YSYEKL. CDR3 protein: CASSQPSSTGELFF. The CDR3 DNA is TGCGCCAGCAGCCAACCGTCTAGCACCGGGGAGCTGTTTTTT.

The chain links TRBV25-1 to TRBJ1-1, with D possibly matching TRBD1 (6 bases). The V end lost 4 bases, the J end lost 5 bases, and 8 bases lay between the germline ends. This CDR3 has 12 residues. Germline values: CDR1 MGHDK, CDR2 SYGVNS. The CDR3 spells CASSVRGTEAFF. CDR3 coding DNA: TGTGCCAGCAGTGTCAGGGGTACTGAAGCTTTCTTT.

This clone came up once. The chain employs TRBV7-3 and TRBJ2-1, with a possible D match to TRBD1 (6 bases). This CDR3 has 13 residues. V dropped 1 base and J dropped 6 bases, with 7 bases sitting between them. Germline lookup yields CDR1 SGHTA and CDR2 FQGTGA. Here the CDR3 DNA reads TGTGCCAGCAGCTTAAAGGACAGCAATGAGCAGTTCTTC. Amino acid sequence: CASSLKDSNEQFF.

This clone was observed a single time. This chain links TRBV6-2 or TRBV6-3 with TRBJ1-5, with D perhaps TRBD1 (5 bases). The CDR3 is 12 residues long. Germline V gives CDR1 MNHEY, CDR2 SVGEGT. Trimming cost V 5 bases and J 11 bases, with 13 bases left between them. CDR3 protein: CASSLQETAQHF. In DNA, the CDR3 is TGTGCCAGCAGTCTACAGGAAACGGCCCAGCATTTT.

This sequence joins TRBV19 and TRBJ2-6, with 8 bases identical to TRBD1. CDR1 is LNHDA and CDR2 is SQIVND in the germline V gene (reference sequence). The trim removed 6 bases at V and 0 bases at J, leaving 1 base unmatched. CDR3 length: 15 residues. The CDR3 coding sequence is TGTGCCAGTAGAACAGGGGGCTCTGGGGCCAACGTCCTGACTTTC. Residues: CASRTGGSGANVLTF.

This rearrangement joins TRBV14 to TRBJ2-7; TRBD1 aligns across 7 bases. Germline V CDR1 and CDR2: SGHDN, FVKESK. The CDR3 is 15 amino acids. V was pared by 4 bases and J by 4 bases, with 10 bases of the junction left unmatched. In nucleotides, the CDR3 is TGTGCCAGCAGCCGGAACAGGGGTATGAGTTACGAGCAGTACTTC. Translating it yields CASSRNRGMSYEQYF.

V is TRBV18 and J is TRBJ2-3; 8 nucleotides align to TRBD2. J was trimmed by 1 base and V by 4 bases; bases with no gene match: 1. In germline, CDR1 is KGHSH, CDR2 LQKENI. The CDR3 covers 14 residues. The CDR3 bases are TGTGCCAGCTCACTACTAGCGGGCACAGATACGCAGTATTTT. Protein product: CASSLLAGTDTQYF.

This chain uses TRBV11-3 with TRBJ2-3; TRBD2 matches at 9 bases. The CDR3 is 15 amino acids. Germline V gene data show CDR1 as SGHNT and CDR2 as YENEEA. With 1 base clipped from V and 6 bases from J, the junction kept 5 bases outside the gene matches. The CDR3 bases are TGTGCCAGCAGCTTAGGGGCGGGAGGGCCGGATACGCAGTATTTT. It encodes CASSLGAGGPDTQYF.

The gene calls are TRBV19 and TRBJ2-5; 7 nucleotides agree with TRBD1. V dropped 4 bases and J dropped 5; count of bases not matched to a gene: 4. The germline gives CDR1 LNHDA, CDR2 SQIVND (reference sequence). The CDR3 runs to 13 residues. The CDR3 sequence is CASSKDRVETQYF. CDR3 coding DNA: TGTGCCAGTAGTAAAGACAGGGTCGAGACCCAGTACTTC.

This sequence joins TRBV6-2 or TRBV6-3 and TRBJ2-7; the D gene is possibly TRBD2 (6 bases). The CDR3 spans 13 residues. CDR1 and CDR2 from the germline V gene are MNHEY and SVGEGT. Trimming left V 4 bases short and J 7 bases short, with 14 bases between. This CDR3 reads CASSWGETGEQYF. CDR3 coding DNA: TGTGCCAGCAGTTGGGGGGAGACCGGGGAGCAGTACTTC.

The chain has TRBV18 and TRBJ2-5; TRBD1 is a possible D gene (5 bases). The germline CDR1 and CDR2 sequences are KGHSH and LQKENI. CDR3 length equals 15 residues. V lost 2 bases and J lost 4, with 14 bases in between. The CDR3 bases are TGTGCCAGCTCACCAACCGGCAGGGCCCCAGAGACCCAGTACTTC. Translation: CASSPTGRAPETQYF.

J is TRBJ1-1 and V is TRBV5-1; a weak D match, TRBD1 (6 bases). Trimming cost V 3 bases and J 1 base, with 7 bases left between them. The CDR3 runs to 13 residues. Germline-derived CDR1 and CDR2 are SGHRS and YFSETQ. The CDR3 reads CASSWTENTEAFF. CDR3 in DNA: TGCGCCAGCAGCTGGACAGAGAACACTGAAGCTTTCTTT.

A few counts support this clone. V gene TRBV6-2 or TRBV6-3 combines with J gene TRBJ1-2, with a weak D call TRBD1 (6 bases). V shed 2 bases and J shed 6 bases, with 19 bases lying between them. The CDR3 runs 16 residues. Germline lookup yields CDR1 MNHEY and CDR2 SVGEGT. The CDR3 DNA reads as TGTGCCAGCAGTTACGGGGGCCCGACAGGCCGTGATGGCTACACCTTC. Amino acid sequence: CASSYGGPTGRDGYTF.

V usage is TRBV10-3 and J usage is TRBJ2-7; weak D call: TRBD2 (5 bases). The CDR3 has 13 amino acids. V was trimmed by 6 bases and J by 2 bases, leaving 11 bases between them. Germline V CDR1 and CDR2: ENHRY, SYGVKD. This CDR3 is CAIRETSTYEQYF. DNA of the CDR3: TGTGCCATCAGGGAAACTAGTACCTACGAGCAGTACTTC.

This sequence joins TRBV3-1 (or the pseudogene TRBV3-2) and TRBJ2-1; 16 nucleotides agree with TRBD2. Germline CDR1 is LGHDT and CDR2 is YNNKEL (reference sequence). J gave up 5 bases and V 5 bases, and 15 bases lay outside the gene matches. The CDR3 has 20 residues. The CDR3 DNA reads TGTGCCAGCAGCTGGGAAGGCAGGGGACTAGCGGGAGGGTGGCACAATGAGCAGTTCTTC. Amino acid sequence: CASSWEGRGLAGGWHNEQFF.

The genes are TRBV9 and TRBJ1-4; TRBD1 matches 8 bases. CDR3 length: 16 amino acids. V shed 0 bases, J shed 7 bases, and the junction held 8 bases outside the gene matches. Germline V gene sequence: CDR1 SGDLS, CDR2 YYNGEE. CDR3 nucleotide sequence: TGTGCCAGCAGCGTAGAGTCAGGGGGCCGGGGTGAAAAACTGTTTTTT. Translation gives CASSVESGGRGEKLFF.

CDR3 residues: CASSLGGPSNLFF. The CDR3 region has the DNA TGTGCCAGCAGCTTGGGGGGACCGAGTAATCTGTTTTTT. The chain combines TRBV7-9 with TRBJ1-4; D is perhaps TRBD1 (5 bases). Per germline, CDR1 SEHNR and CDR2 FQNEAQ (reference sequence). V lost 3 bases and J lost 14, with 16 bases in between. The CDR3 has 13 residues.

This clone came up once. The V and J genes are TRBV6-2 or TRBV6-3 and TRBJ1-1; D unresolved. Germline CDR1 and CDR2: MNHEY and SVGEGT. V was cut by 0 bases and J by 0 bases, with 5 bases left in between. The CDR3 covers 14 residues. This CDR3 reads CASSYSAVNTEAFF. CDR3 DNA sequence: TGTGCCAGCAGTTACTCGGCGGTGAACACTGAAGCTTTCTTT.

The genes are TRBV15 and TRBJ2-5, with D perhaps TRBD1 (5 bases). Germline V gives CDR1 LNHNV, CDR2 YYDKDF (reference sequence). V was clipped by 3 bases and J by 5 bases, with 16 bases between them. The CDR3 extends over 15 amino acids. CDR3 nucleotides: TGTGCCACCAGCAGGACGCAGGGTCACGGGGAGACCCAGTACTTC. Translating it yields CATSRTQGHGETQYF.

The rearrangement uses TRBV4-3 and TRBJ2-2; tentative D call: TRBD2 (6 bases). Germline CDR1 is LGHNA and CDR2 is YSLEER. V was trimmed by 3 bases and J by 0 bases, leaving 14 bases between them. The CDR3 loop spans 17 amino acids. The CDR3 DNA is TGCGCCAGCAGCCAGGGGGGTGGCGGGGCGAACACCGGGGAGCTGTTTTTT. Translated: CASSQGGGGANTGELFF.

The chain couples TRBV3-1 (or the pseudogene TRBV3-2) to TRBJ2-2; the match to TRBD2 covers 7 bases. The CDR3 runs to 17 residues. Germline V gene data show CDR1 as LGHDT and CDR2 as YNNKEL (reference sequence). The junction had 9 bases not matched to a gene; V was cut back by 4 bases and J by 1 base. For the CDR3, the DNA is TGTGCCAGCAGCCCCCGGCTAGCGGTTCTGAACACCGGGGAGCTGTTTTTT. Translating gives CASSPRLAVLNTGELFF.

The genes are TRBV7-2 and TRBJ1-1; D unresolved. Germline V lookup: CDR1 SGHTA, CDR2 FQGNSA. This CDR3 contains 13 residues. The V end lost 5 bases, the J end lost 1 base, and 8 bases lay between the germline ends. CDR3 sequence: CASSQRGNTEAFF. The CDR3 DNA sequence: TGTGCCAGCAGCCAACGCGGGAACACTGAAGCTTTCTTT.

There are a few counts of this clone. This rearrangement joins TRBV7-6 to TRBJ1-2; D call uncertain. This CDR3 contains 13 residues. The V gene's germline CDR1 is SGHVS and CDR2 FNYEAQ. Trimming cost V 5 bases and J 7 bases, with 14 bases left between them. The CDR3 nucleotides are TGTGCCAGCAGCCCAGGCGGGCCCGGTGGCTACACCTTC. This encodes CASSPGGPGGYTF.

The J gene is TRBJ2-7, the V gene TRBV19, with no clear D. V lost 7 bases and J lost 4, with 23 bases in between. The CDR3 loop spans 16 amino acids. CDR1 is LNHDA and CDR2 is SQIVND in the germline V gene (reference sequence). As DNA, the CDR3 is TGTGCCAGTAATCACCCAGGATCTCCAAAATTATACGAGCAGTACTTC. Its protein is CASNHPGSPKLYEQYF.

The rearrangement joins TRBV10-3 to TRBJ2-7, with 10 positions matching TRBD2. Losses at the gene ends were 5 bases for V and 0 bases for J; bases not matched to a gene: 7. The length of the CDR3 is 16 residues. Germline V lookup: CDR1 ENHRY, CDR2 SYGVKD. For the CDR3, the DNA is TGTGCCATCAGTAATAGCGGGGGGAGGAGCTCCTACGAGCAGTACTTC. It is translated as CAISNSGGRSSYEQYF.

The rearrangement uses TRBV28 and TRBJ2-3, with D possibly matching TRBD2 (7 bases). The CDR3 consists of 14 residues. The germline V and J ends were trimmed by 5 bases and 10 bases, with 19 bases remaining between them. CDR1 is MDHEN, CDR2 SYDVKM, per germline. For the CDR3, the DNA is TGTGCCAGCAGTCCCCCGGGGGGCTACTCTCCGCAGTATTTT. Translation: CASSPPGGYSPQYF.

The chain recombines TRBV19 with TRBJ1-2, with D uncertain. The CDR3 consists of 14 residues. CDR1 is LNHDA and CDR2 is SQIVND in the germline V gene (reference sequence). Trimming removed 3 bases at V and 6 bases at J, with 14 bases between. The CDR3, as DNA: TGTGCCAGTAGTATTGGCGGGAAACCCAATGGCTACACCTTC. This translates into CASSIGGKPNGYTF. Full variable domain (remainder filled in from reference TRBV19 and TRBJ1-2): DGGITQSPKYLFRKEGQNVTLSCEQNLNHDAMYWYRQDPGQGLRLIYYSQIVNDFQKGDIAEGYSVSREKKESFPLTVTSAQKNPTAFYLCASSIGGKPNGYTFGSGTRLTVV.